Included here is one T cell receptor (beta chain) sequence, with context. The antigen remains undetermined. PCR was performed using 60 Vbeta and 13 Jbeta primers. This table comes from immunoSEQ multiplex PCR, and its TCRdb copy is limited to in-frame clones, with some not included. This sample has 90,000 or so clones, with 80% found just once. This sample stems from a study of cytomegalovirus exposure and HLA in healthy donors. Study observations and caveats: The listing of 150 to 200 TCR beta chains classed them as cytomegalovirus-associated. When analyzed later, the rates of TCR association showed variation by HLA locus, with DRB1 the most and HLA-C the fewest. Most TCR sequences were seen very rarely across donors, but some public TCRs occurred in many.

The TCR comes from a woman aged 45-60 years in good health and CMV-seropositive. The sequencing input was PBMCs.

The CDR3 region is CASSSGGLAGVPNEQFF. The CDR3 region has the DNA TGTGCCAGCAGTTCTGGGGGACTAGCGGGAGTTCCAAATGAGCAGTTCTTC. The chain carries TRBV27 and TRBJ2-1; 14 bases align to TRBD2. Per germline, CDR1 MNHEY and CDR2 SMNVEV (reference sequence). Trimming at V came to 4 bases and at J to 7 bases, leaving 9 bases not matched to a gene. The CDR3 is made up of 17 amino acids.